This record looks at one T cell receptor beta chain sequence and its context. Its target is unknown. This entry belongs to a study of long-term antiretroviral therapy in people with HIV. Study findings and constraints: HIV repertoires had narrower CDR3 length ranges than controls. Across all time points, the repertoire was dominated by clones that expanded before ART. Researchers lacked any data on ART adherence, viral resistance or therapy changes.

V lost 1 base, J lost 0 bases, and 12 bases lay in between. The CDR3 consists of 16 residues. The germline V gene has CDR1 MGHRA and CDR2 YSYEKL. Sequencing used immunoSEQ v3.0 at survey level. Repertoires were generated with immunoSEQ multiplex PCR, while TCRdb's copy carries only in-frame clones and drops some. The repertoire includes over 15,000 clones, roughly four fifths of them detected once, and around 6.9% sits in the top ten. Source: unsorted PBMCs, taken 2.2 years after starting antiretroviral therapy. J is TRBJ2-5 and V is TRBV4-1; unclear D gene. The sequence came from a man aged 45-65 years with HIV. This CDR3 reads CASSQVPEFHQETQYF. Here the CDR3 DNA reads TGCGCCAGCAGCCAAGTTCCAGAGTTCCACCAAGAGACCCAGTACTTC.